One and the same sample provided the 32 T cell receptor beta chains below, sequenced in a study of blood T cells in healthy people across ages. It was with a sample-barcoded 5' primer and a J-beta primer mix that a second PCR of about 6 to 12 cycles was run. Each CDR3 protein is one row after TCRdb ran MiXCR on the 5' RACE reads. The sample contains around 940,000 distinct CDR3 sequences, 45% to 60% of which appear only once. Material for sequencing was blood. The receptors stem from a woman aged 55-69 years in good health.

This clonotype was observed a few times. The CDR3 sequence: CASRESGQETQYF. As DNA, the CDR3 is TGTGCCAGCAGGGAGTCCGGCCAAGAGACCCAGTACTTC. The chain carries TRBV7-9 and TRBJ2-5; no clear D. Germline V gives CDR1 SEHNR, CDR2 FQNEAQ (reference sequence). V shed 6 bases and J shed 1 base, with 9 bases lying between them. This CDR3 is built from 13 residues.

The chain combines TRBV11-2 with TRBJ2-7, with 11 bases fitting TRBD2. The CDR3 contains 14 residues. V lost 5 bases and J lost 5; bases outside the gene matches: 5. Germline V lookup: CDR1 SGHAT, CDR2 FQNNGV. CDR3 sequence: CASSPRLAGHEQYF. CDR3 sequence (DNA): TGTGCCAGCAGCCCCCGACTAGCGGGACACGAGCAGTACTTC.

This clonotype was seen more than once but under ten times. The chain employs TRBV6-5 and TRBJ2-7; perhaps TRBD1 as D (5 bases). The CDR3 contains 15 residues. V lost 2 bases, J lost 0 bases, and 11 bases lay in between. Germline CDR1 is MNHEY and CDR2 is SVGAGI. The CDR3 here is CASSYGAGFSYEQYF. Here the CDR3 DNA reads TGTGCCAGCAGTTACGGGGCAGGGTTCTCCTACGAGCAGTACTTC.

The CDR3 coding sequence is TGTGCCAGCAGGTTCCAGGGCATCGAGCAGTTCTTC. Its protein product is CASRFQGIEQFF. The genes are TRBV12-3 or TRBV12-4 and TRBJ2-1; a possible D gene is TRBD1 (5 bases). CDR3 length equals 12 residues. V was cut by 6 bases and J by 10 bases, with 13 bases left in between.

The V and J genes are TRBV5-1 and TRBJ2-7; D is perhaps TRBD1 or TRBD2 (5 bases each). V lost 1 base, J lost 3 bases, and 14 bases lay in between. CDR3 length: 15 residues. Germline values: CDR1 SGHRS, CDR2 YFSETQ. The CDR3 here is CASSLRAGTIYEQYF. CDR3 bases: TGCGCCAGCAGCTTGCGTGCAGGGACGATCTACGAGCAGTACTTC.

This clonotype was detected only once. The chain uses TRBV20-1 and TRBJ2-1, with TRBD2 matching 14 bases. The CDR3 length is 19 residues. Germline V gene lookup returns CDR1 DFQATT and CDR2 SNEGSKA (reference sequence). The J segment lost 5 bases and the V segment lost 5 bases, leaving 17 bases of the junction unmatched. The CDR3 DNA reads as TGCAGTGCTCCCCACCGGGGACTAGCGGGAGTGCCTCAGAACAATGAGCAGTTCTTC. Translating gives CSAPHRGLAGVPQNNEQFF.

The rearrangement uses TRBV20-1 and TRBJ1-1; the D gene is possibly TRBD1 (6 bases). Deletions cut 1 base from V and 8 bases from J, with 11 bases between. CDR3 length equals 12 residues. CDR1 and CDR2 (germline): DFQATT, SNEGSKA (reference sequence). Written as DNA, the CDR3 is TGCAGTGCTAGAGCTGACCAGGGGGAAGCTTTCTTT. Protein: CSARADQGEAFF.

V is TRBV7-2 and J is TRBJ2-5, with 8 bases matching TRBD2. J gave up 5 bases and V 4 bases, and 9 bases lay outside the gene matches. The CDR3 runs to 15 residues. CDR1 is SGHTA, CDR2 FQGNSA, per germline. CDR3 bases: TGTGCCAGCAGCTCCACCGGGACTAGGGGGGAGACCCAGTACTTC. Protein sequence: CASSSTGTRGETQYF.

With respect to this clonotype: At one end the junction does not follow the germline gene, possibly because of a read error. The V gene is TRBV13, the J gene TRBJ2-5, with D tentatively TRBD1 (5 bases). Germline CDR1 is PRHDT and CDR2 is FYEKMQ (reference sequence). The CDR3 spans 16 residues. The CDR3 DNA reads TGTGCCAGCAGCCTAGGCCGACAGACCTACGTAGAGACCCAGTACTTC. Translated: CASSLGRQTYVETQYF.

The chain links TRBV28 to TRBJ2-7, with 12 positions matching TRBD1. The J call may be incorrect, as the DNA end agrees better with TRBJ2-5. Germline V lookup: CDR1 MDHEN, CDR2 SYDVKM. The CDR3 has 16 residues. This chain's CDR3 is CASSSSGQGAKETQYF. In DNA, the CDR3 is TGTGCCAGCAGTTCCTCGGGACAGGGGGCAAAAGAGACCCAGTACTTC.

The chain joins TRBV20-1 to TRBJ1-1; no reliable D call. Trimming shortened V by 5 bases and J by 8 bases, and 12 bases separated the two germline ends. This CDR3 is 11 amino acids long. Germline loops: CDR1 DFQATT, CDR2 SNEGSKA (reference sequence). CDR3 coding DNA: TGCAGTGCTCCTGACCTGACCGAAGCTTTCTTT. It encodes CSAPDLTEAFF.

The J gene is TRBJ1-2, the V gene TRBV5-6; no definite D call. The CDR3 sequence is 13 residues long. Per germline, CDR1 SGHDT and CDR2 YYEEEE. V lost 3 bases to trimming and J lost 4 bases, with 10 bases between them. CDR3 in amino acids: CASSSDIFYGYTF. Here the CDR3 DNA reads TGTGCCAGCAGCTCCGACATATTCTATGGCTACACCTTC.

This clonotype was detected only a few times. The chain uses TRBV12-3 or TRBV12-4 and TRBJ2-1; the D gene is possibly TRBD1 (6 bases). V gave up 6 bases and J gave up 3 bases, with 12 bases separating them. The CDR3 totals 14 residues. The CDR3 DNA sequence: TGTGCCAGCAGATCAACAGGGTTCTACAATGAGCAGTTCTTC. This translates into CASRSTGFYNEQFF.

The CDR3 spells CASFGRTSATTDTQYF. The CDR3 DNA is TGTGCCAGCTTTGGACGGACTAGCGCCACCACAGATACGCAGTATTTT. The chain links TRBV7-9 to TRBJ2-3; 9 bases align to TRBD2. The V gene's germline CDR1 is SEHNR and CDR2 FQNEAQ (reference sequence). V lost 8 bases and J lost 2; bases outside the gene matches: 11. CDR3 length equals 16 residues.

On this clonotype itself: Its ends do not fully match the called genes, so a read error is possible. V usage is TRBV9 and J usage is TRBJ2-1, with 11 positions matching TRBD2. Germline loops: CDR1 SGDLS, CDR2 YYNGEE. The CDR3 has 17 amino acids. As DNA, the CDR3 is TGTGCCAGCAGCGATCCGTCCGGGACTAGCGGTTACAGTGAGCAGTTCTTC. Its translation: CASSDPSGTSGYSEQFF. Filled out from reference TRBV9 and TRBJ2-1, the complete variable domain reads DSGVTQTPKHLITATGQRVTLRCSPRSGDLSVYWYQQSLDQGLQFLIQYYNGEERAKGNILERFSAQQFPDLHSELNLSSLELGDSALYFCASSDPSGTSGYSEQFFGPGTRLTVL.

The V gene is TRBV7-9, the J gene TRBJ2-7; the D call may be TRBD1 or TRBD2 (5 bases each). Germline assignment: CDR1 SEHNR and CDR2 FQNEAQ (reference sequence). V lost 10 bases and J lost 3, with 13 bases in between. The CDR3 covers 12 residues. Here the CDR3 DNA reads TGTGCCATACCCCGGGGCGGCTACGAGCAGTACTTC. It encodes CAIPRGGYEQYF.

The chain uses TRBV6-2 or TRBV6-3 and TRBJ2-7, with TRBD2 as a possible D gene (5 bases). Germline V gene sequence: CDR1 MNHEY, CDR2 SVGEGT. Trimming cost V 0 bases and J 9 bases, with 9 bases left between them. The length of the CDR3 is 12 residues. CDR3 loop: CASSYSAVWQYF. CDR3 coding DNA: TGTGCCAGCAGTTACTCAGCGGTGTGGCAGTACTTC.

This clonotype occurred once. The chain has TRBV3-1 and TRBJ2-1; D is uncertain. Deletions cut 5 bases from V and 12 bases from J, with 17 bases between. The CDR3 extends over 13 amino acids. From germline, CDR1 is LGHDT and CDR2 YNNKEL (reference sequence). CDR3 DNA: TGTGCCAGCAGCACTAATCGTCAAGGAAGGCAGTTCTTC. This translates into CASSTNRQGRQFF.

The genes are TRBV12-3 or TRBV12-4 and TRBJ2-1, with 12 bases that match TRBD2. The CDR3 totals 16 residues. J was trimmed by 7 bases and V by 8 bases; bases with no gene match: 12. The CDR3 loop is CASQRPPLAGGNEQFF. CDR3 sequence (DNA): TGTGCCAGCCAACGACCCCCGCTAGCGGGAGGGAATGAGCAGTTCTTC.

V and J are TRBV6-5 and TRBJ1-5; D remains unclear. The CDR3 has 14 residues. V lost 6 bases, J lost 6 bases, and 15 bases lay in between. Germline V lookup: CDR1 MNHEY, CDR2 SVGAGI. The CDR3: CASSPGLERQPQHF. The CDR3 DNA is TGTGCCAGCAGCCCCGGGCTTGAGCGTCAGCCCCAGCATTTT.

CDR3 amino acids: CASSLAGWRNEQFF. For the CDR3, the DNA is TGTGCCAGCAGCTTAGCTGGTTGGAGGAATGAGCAGTTCTTC. This chain joins TRBV7-2 and TRBJ2-1; TRBD2 might be the D (5 bases). V was pared by 0 bases and J by 7 bases, with 10 bases between. This CDR3 region has 14 residues. Germline V gives CDR1 SGHTA, CDR2 FQGNSA. Full variable domain (rest looked up from reference TRBV7-2 and TRBJ2-1): GAGVSQSPSNKVTEKGKDVELRCDPISGHTALYWYRQSLGQGLEFLIYFQGNSAPDKSGLPSDRFSAERTGGSVSTLTIQRTQQEDSAVYLCASSLAGWRNEQFFGPGTRLTVL.

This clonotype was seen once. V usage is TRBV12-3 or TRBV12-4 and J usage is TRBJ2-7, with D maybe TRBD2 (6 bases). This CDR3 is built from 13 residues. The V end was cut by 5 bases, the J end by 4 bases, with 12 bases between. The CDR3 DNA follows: TGTGCCAGCAGTCGGGAGTGGGGTTACGAGCAGTACTTC. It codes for CASSREWGYEQYF.

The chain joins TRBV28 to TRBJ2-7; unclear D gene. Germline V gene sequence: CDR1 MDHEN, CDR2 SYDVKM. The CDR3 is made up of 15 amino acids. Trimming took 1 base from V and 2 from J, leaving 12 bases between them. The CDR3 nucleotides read TGTGCCAGCAGTTTATCGCCAGGCTATGCCTACGAGCAGTACTTC. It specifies CASSLSPGYAYEQYF.

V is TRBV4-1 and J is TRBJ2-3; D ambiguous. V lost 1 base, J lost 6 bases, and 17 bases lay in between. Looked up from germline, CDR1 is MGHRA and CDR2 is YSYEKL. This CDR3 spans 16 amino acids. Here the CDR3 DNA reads TGCGCCAGCAGCCAAGGCAGAGCTAGTTTCCGCGATACGCAGTATTTT. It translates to CASSQGRASFRDTQYF.

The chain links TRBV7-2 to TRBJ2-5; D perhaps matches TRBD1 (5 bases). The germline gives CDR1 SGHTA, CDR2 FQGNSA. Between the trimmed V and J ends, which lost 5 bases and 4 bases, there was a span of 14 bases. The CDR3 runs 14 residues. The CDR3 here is CASSRGPGRETQYF. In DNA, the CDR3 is TGTGCCAGCAGCCGTGGGCCAGGGCGAGAGACCCAGTACTTC.

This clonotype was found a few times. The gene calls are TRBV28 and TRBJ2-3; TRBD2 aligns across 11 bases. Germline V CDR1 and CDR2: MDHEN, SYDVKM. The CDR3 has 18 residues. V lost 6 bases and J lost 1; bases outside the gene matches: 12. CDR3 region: CASSPLDRGLAGTDTQYF. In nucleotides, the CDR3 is TGTGCCAGCAGCCCCCTGGACAGGGGACTAGCGGGCACAGATACGCAGTATTTT.

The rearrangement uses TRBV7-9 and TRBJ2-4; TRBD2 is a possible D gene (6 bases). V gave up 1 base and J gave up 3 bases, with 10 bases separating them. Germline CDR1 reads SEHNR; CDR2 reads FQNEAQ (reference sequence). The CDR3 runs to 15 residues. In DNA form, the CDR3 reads TGTGCCAGCAGCTTAGGATCGGGGGTCAAAAACATTCAGTACTTC. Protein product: CASSLGSGVKNIQYF.

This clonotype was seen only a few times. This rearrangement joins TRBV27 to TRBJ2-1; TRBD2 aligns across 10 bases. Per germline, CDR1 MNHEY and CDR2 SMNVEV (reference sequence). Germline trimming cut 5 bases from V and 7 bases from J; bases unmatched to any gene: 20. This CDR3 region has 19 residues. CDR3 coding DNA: TGTGCCAGCAGTCTTCGGCCCGCACCCCTAGCGGGAGTGGTTAATGAGCAGTTCTTC. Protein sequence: CASSLRPAPLAGVVNEQFF.

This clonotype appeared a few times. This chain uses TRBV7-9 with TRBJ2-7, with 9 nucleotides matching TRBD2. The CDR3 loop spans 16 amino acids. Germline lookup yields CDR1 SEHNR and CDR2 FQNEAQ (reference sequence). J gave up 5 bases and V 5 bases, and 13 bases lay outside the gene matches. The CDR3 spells CASSRTGTSKPDEQYF. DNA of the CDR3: TGTGCCAGCAGCCGCACCGGGACTAGCAAACCGGACGAGCAGTACTTC. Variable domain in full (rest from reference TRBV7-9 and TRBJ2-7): DTGVSQNPRHKITKRGQNVTFRCDPISEHNRLYWYRQTLGQGPEFLTYFQNEAQLEKSRLLSDRFSAERPKGSFSTLEIQRTEQGDSAMYLCASSRTGTSKPDEQYFGPGTRLTVT.

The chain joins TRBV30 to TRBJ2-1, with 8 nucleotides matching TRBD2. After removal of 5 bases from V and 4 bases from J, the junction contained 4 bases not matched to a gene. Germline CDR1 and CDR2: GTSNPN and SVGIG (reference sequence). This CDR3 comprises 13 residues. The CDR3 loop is CAWSVAGYNEQFF. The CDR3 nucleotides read TGTGCCTGGTCGGTAGCGGGGTACAATGAGCAGTTCTTC.

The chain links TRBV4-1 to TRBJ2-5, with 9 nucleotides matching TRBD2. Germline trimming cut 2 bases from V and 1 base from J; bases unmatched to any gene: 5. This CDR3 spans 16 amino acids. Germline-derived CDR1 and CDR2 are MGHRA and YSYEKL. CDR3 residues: CASSQQVSGSQETQYF. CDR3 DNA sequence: TGCGCCAGCAGCCAACAAGTTAGCGGGAGCCAAGAGACCCAGTACTTC.

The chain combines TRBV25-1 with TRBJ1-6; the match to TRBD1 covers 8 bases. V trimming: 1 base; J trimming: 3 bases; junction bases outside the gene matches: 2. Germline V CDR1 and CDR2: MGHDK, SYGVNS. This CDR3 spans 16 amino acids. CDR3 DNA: TGTGCCAGCAGTGAATTGACAGGGGTCTATAATTCACCCCTCCACTTT. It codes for CASSELTGVYNSPLHF.